One and the same sample provided the 9 T cell receptor beta chains below, sequenced in a study of T cells in tumors after PD-1 blockade (dated by TCRdb to the late 2010s). Preparation of the library involved the immunoSEQ multiplex PCR assay. Imported from immuneACCESS, the table was reduced by TCRdb to in-frame sequences with V and J called. These copies leave out some clones; in studies compared against another copy, an unresolved V gene accounts for under half, and the cause of the remainder is not known. For this sample there are approximately 34,000 clones; approximately 73% appear just once. The ten top clones hold less than 50% of the sample. The sample's time point, from its label and the paper: after anti-PD-1 therapy. This specimen consisted of PBMCs, obtained after anti-PD-1 treatment. The receptors come from a human donor with basal cell carcinoma.

J is TRBJ2-7 and V is TRBV24-1; 11 bases fit TRBD2. The V and J ends lost 7 bases and 0 bases, in that order; junction bases with no gene match: 4. This CDR3 is built from 15 residues. The germline gives CDR1 KGHDR, CDR2 SFDVKD. The CDR3 protein is CATRRGTSGSYEQYF. The CDR3 nucleotides are TGTGCCACCAGGCGAGGGACTAGCGGCTCCTACGAGCAGTACTTC.

The table lists this clone with a few counts. The chain uses TRBV9 and TRBJ2-7, with a weak D call TRBD2 (6 bases). The V gene lost 0 bases and the J gene lost 2 bases, with 12 bases spanning the gap. Looked up from germline, CDR1 is SGDLS and CDR2 is YYNGEE. This CDR3 contains 15 residues. This chain's CDR3 is CASSVDGSGTYEQYF. CDR3 nucleotides: TGTGCCAGCAGCGTAGACGGTAGCGGAACCTACGAGCAGTACTTC. Full variable domain (remainder filled in from reference TRBV9 and TRBJ2-7): DSGVTQTPKHLITATGQRVTLRCSPRSGDLSVYWYQQSLDQGLQFLIQYYNGEERAKGNILERFSAQQFPDLHSELNLSSLELGDSALYFCASSVDGSGTYEQYFGPGTRLTVT.

The chain carries TRBV9 and TRBJ2-5; TRBD1 is a possible D gene (5 bases). This CDR3 contains 16 residues. V shed 0 bases and J shed 1 base, with 13 bases lying between them. Germline CDR1 SGDLS, CDR2 YYNGEE. For the CDR3, the DNA is TGTGCCAGCAGCGTAGAAGGCAGGGCGGCCCAAGAGACCCAGTACTTC. It codes for CASSVEGRAAQETQYF.

The chain is built from TRBV7-9 and TRBJ2-6, with D perhaps TRBD1 (6 bases). V was pared by 2 bases and J by 3 bases, with 8 bases between. The germline CDR1 and CDR2 sequences are SEHNR and FQNEAQ (reference sequence). The CDR3 is 15 residues long. This CDR3 reads CASSLTGLGANVLTF. The CDR3 DNA sequence: TGTGCCAGCAGCTTAACAGGGCTTGGGGCCAACGTCCTGACTTTC.

The V gene is TRBV6-5, the J gene TRBJ2-3; no clear D gene. Per the germline V gene, CDR1 is MNHEY and CDR2 is SVGAGI. CDR3 length equals 14 residues. Trimming shortened V by 2 bases and J by 2 bases, and 8 bases separated the two germline ends. DNA for the CDR3: TGTGCCAGCAGTTACGGCCTCCCCACAGATACGCAGTATTTT. Translation: CASSYGLPTDTQYF.

Written as DNA, the CDR3 is TGTGCCAGCACTTCAGGGACAGGAGGGTTGGGAGAGCAGTTCTTC. Its protein product is CASTSGTGGLGEQFF. The chain has TRBV27 and TRBJ2-1, with 8 positions matching TRBD1. V lost 7 bases to trimming and J lost 10 bases; unmatched junction nucleotides: 15. Germline lookup yields CDR1 MNHEY and CDR2 SMNVEV (reference sequence). The CDR3 sequence is 15 residues long.

This clone came up a few times. The chain carries TRBV7-9 and TRBJ2-1; 7 bases are shared with TRBD2. The CDR3 runs to 14 residues. The V and J ends lost 5 bases and 10 bases, in that order; junction bases with no gene match: 11. Germline values: CDR1 SEHNR, CDR2 FQNEAQ (reference sequence). Written as DNA, the CDR3 is TGTGCCAGCAGCCTGGCGGCAGGGAGGGAAGAGCAGTTCTTC. Protein sequence: CASSLAAGREEQFF.

The J gene is TRBJ2-4, the V gene TRBV24-1; TRBD2 might be the D (6 bases). The CDR3 length is 15 residues. Trimming shortened V by 3 bases and J by 4 bases, and 12 bases separated the two germline ends. Germline loops: CDR1 KGHDR, CDR2 SFDVKD. The CDR3 region is CATSDPPGGKNIQYF. The CDR3 nucleotides are TGTGCCACCAGTGATCCGCCCGGGGGTAAAAACATTCAGTACTTC.

The chain couples TRBV3-1 (or the pseudogene TRBV3-2) to TRBJ2-5; D might be TRBD2 (5 bases). The CDR3 totals 14 residues. Looked up from germline, CDR1 is LGHDT and CDR2 is YNNKEL (reference sequence). The ends were cut back, 2 bases at V and 2 bases at J, with 9 bases in the middle. The CDR3: CASSQPDYQETQYF. DNA of the CDR3: TGTGCCAGCAGCCAACCTGACTATCAAGAGACCCAGTACTTC.